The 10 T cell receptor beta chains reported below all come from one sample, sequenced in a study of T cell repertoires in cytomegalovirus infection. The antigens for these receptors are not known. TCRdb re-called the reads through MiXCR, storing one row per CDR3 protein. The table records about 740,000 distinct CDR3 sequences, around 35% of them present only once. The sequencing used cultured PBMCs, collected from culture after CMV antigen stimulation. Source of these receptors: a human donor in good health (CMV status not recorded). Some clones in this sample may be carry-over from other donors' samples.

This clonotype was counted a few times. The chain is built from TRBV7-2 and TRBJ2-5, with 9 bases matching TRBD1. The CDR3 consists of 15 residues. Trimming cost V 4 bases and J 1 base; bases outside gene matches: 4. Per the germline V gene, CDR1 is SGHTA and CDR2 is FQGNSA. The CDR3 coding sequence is TGTGCCAGCAGCTGGCCGGACAGGGGCCAAGAGACCCAGTACTTC. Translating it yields CASSWPDRGQETQYF.

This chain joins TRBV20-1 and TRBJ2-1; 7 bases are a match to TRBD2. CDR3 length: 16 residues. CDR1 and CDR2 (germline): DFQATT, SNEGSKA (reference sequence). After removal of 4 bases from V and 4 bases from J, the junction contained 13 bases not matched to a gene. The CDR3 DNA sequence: TGCAGTGCTAATGATGTTGGTAGCGGGTATTACAATGAGCAGTTCTTC. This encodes CSANDVGSGYYNEQFF.

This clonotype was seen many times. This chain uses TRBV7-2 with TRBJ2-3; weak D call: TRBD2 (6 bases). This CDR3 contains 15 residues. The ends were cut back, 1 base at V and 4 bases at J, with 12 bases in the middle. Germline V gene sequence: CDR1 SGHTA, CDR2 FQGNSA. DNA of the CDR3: TGTGCCAGCAGCTTAGATGCGGGGAGATCAGATACGCAGTATTTT. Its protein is CASSLDAGRSDTQYF.

The CDR3 DNA follows: TGTGCCAGCAAGACCGGGACTAGTCAAGATACGCAGTATTTT. Translation gives CASKTGTSQDTQYF. This sequence joins TRBV28 and TRBJ2-3; 8 positions agree with TRBD2. This CDR3 is built from 14 residues. CDR1 and CDR2 (germline): MDHEN, SYDVKM. J gave up 5 bases and V 7 bases, and 8 bases lay outside the gene matches.

CDR3 loop: CASSTTPGSRLFF. In nucleotides, the CDR3 is TGTGCCAGCAGTACTACTCCGGGATCTCGACTGTTTTTT. The genes are TRBV12-3 or TRBV12-4 and TRBJ1-4; no definite D call. V was clipped by 5 bases and J by 13 bases, with 17 bases between them. The CDR3 has 13 amino acids.

The CDR3 reads CASSNKGTPPDLEQYF. The CDR3 nucleotides are TGTGCCAGCAGCAACAAAGGGACCCCCCCGGATCTCGAGCAGTACTTC. The chain couples TRBV14 to TRBJ2-7; tentatively, D is TRBD1 or TRBD2 (5 bases each). The CDR3 runs 16 residues. Trimming took off 5 bases at V and 6 bases at J, with 23 bases between the two ends. Germline lookup yields CDR1 SGHDN and CDR2 FVKESK.

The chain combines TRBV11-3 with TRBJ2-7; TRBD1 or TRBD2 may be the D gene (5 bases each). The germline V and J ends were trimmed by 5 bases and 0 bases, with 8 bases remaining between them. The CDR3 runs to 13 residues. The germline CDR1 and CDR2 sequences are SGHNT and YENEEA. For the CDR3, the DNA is TGTGCCAGCAGCGCCGGGACCTCCTACGAGCAGTACTTC. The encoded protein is CASSAGTSYEQYF.

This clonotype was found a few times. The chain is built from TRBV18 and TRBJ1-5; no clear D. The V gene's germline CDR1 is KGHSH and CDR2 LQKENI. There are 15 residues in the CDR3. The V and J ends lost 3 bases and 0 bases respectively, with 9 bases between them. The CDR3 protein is CASSPRHDSNQPQHF. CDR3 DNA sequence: TGTGCCAGCTCACCGCGACACGATAGCAATCAGCCCCAGCATTTT.

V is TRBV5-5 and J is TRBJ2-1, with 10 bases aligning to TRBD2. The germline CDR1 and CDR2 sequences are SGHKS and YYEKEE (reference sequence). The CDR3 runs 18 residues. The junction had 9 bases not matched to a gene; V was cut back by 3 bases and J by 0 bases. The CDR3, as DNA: TGTGCCAGCAGCTGGCGACTAGCGGGCCCTAGCTCCTACAATGAGCAGTTCTTC. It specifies CASSWRLAGPSSYNEQFF.

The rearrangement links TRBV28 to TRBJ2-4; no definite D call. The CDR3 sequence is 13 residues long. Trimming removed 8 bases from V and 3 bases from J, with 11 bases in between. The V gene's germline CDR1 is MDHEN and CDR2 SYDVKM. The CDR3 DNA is TGTGCCAGCGTCCGCCGCTTCAAAAACATTCAGTACTTC. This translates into CASVRRFKNIQYF.